Below are 9 T cell receptor beta chains sequenced from a single sample in a study of T cell responses to AZD1222 COVID-19 vaccine. Profiled with immunoSEQ multiplex PCR; TCRdb holds only in-frame clones, not every one. The data hold 80,000 to 90,000 clones, with roughly 89% observed a single time. Sample: peripheral blood, taken on day 0 of MenACWY control vaccination. These receptors all stem from an adult in good health.

The chain joins TRBV5-1 to TRBJ2-5; weak D call: TRBD1 (6 bases). Between the trimmed V and J ends, which lost 3 bases and 1 base, there was a span of 13 bases. This CDR3 region has 15 residues. Germline loops: CDR1 SGHRS, CDR2 YFSETQ. The CDR3 spells CASSSPTGPQETQYF. The CDR3 nucleotides are TGCGCCAGCAGCTCCCCGACAGGTCCCCAAGAGACCCAGTACTTC.

V is TRBV14 and J is TRBJ2-7; D not resolved. The CDR3 spans 13 residues. Germline V CDR1 and CDR2: SGHDN, FVKESK. V was trimmed by 1 base and J by 2 bases, leaving 6 bases between them. This chain's CDR3 is CASSQAGAYEQYF. Written as DNA, the CDR3 is TGTGCCAGCAGCCAAGCAGGAGCCTACGAGCAGTACTTC.

The gene calls are TRBV6-4 and TRBJ1-1; maybe TRBD1 (5 bases). Trimming left V 8 bases short and J 1 base short, with 14 bases between. CDR1 and CDR2 from the germline V gene are MRHNA and SNTAGT. CDR3 length equals 14 residues. CDR3 protein: CASSKEGRNTEAFF. In nucleotides, the CDR3 is TGTGCCAGCTCTAAGGAGGGGCGGAACACTGAAGCTTTCTTT.

The chain joins TRBV7-8 to TRBJ2-1, with unresolved D. With 5 bases removed from V and 7 bases from J, the gap between germline ends came to 12 bases. CDR1 and CDR2 (germline): SGHVS, FQNEAQ. The CDR3 extends over 13 amino acids. CDR3 sequence (DNA): TGTGCCAGCAGCCATGCCTACGAGAATGAGCAGTTCTTC. Protein: CASSHAYENEQFF.

In DNA form, the CDR3 reads TGTGCCAGCAGCTCACGACAGAAGAATAGCAATCAGCCCCAGCATTTT. Amino acids: CASSSRQKNSNQPQHF. The chain combines TRBV21-1 with TRBJ1-5; the table assigns TRBD1, which was not confirmed against the DNA. TRBV21-1 is tagged as a pseudogene. This CDR3 region has 16 residues.

This chain uses TRBV6-6 with TRBJ1-1; TRBD1 is a possible D gene (6 bases). V lost 6 bases to trimming and J lost 7 bases, with 18 bases between them. Germline values: CDR1 MNHNY, CDR2 SVGAGI (reference sequence). This CDR3 has 14 amino acids. The CDR3 DNA is TGTGCCAGCAGCCAAAATAACAGGGACCATGAAGCTTTCTTT. Its protein product is CASSQNNRDHEAFF.

The CDR3 sequence: CASSQFPEGGNSPLHF. The CDR3 DNA sequence: TGTGCCAGCAGCCAATTCCCGGAGGGGGGGAATTCACCCCTCCACTTT. V and J are TRBV3-1 (or the pseudogene TRBV3-2) and TRBJ1-6, with D perhaps TRBD1 (6 bases). V was shortened by 2 bases and J by 7 bases, with 15 bases between the two germline ends. This CDR3 is 16 amino acids long. In germline, CDR1 is LGHDT, CDR2 YNNKEL (reference sequence).

The chain is built from TRBV28 and TRBJ1-4; possibly TRBD1 for D (5 bases). In germline, CDR1 is MDHEN, CDR2 SYDVKM. V lost 1 base to trimming and J lost 4 bases, with 10 bases between them. This CDR3 contains 15 residues. CDR3 amino acids: CASSLSQGYNEKLFF. CDR3 bases: TGTGCCAGCAGTTTATCCCAGGGTTATAATGAAAAACTGTTTTTT. Combining the CDR3 with reference TRBV28 and TRBJ1-4 gives the whole variable domain DVKVTQSSRYLVKRTGEKVFLECVQDMDHENMFWYRQDPGLGLRLIYFSYDVKMKEKGDIPEGYSVSREKKERFSLILESASTNQTSMYLCASSLSQGYNEKLFFGSGTQLSVL.

The chain employs TRBV28 and TRBJ2-5, with D possibly matching TRBD1 (6 bases). Germline lookup yields CDR1 MDHEN and CDR2 SYDVKM. V was trimmed by 5 bases and J by 2 bases, leaving 9 bases between them. The CDR3 has 13 residues. CDR3 in amino acids: CASSSGQQETQYF. The CDR3 DNA follows: TGTGCCAGCAGTAGTGGACAGCAAGAGACCCAGTACTTC.